This T cell receptor beta chain was captured by sequencing in a study of blood T cell repertoires in COVID-19. About the study: From the United States, Italy and Spain came samples of acute and convalescent COVID-19.

TCRdb keeps only in-frame clones here, not all; method: immunoSEQ multiplex PCR. Altogether under 85,000 clones are present, 70% to 90% being singletons, with the ten largest covering roughly 6.6%. The V gene's germline CDR1 is MGHRA and CDR2 YSYEKL. The CDR3 contains 16 residues. Losses at the gene ends were 2 bases for V and 7 bases for J; bases not matched to a gene: 8. The chain joins TRBV4-1 to TRBJ1-4, with 9 bases aligning to TRBD1. The TCR sequence derives from a man between 65 and 85 years old with acute or convalescent COVID-19. Specimen: peripheral blood. CDR3 in amino acids: CASSQTPGQGAEKLFF. The CDR3 DNA is TGCGCCAGCAGCCAAACCCCGGGACAGGGCGCTGAAAAACTGTTTTTT.